This T cell receptor (beta chain) is from a study of CD8+CD57+ T cells in acquired aplastic anemia. Researchers used genomic DNA as the template to profile TCR beta VDJ and CDR3. Each CDR3 protein is one row after TCRdb ran MiXCR on the reads. The sample consists of around 430,000 distinct CDR3 sequences, roughly 34% of them appearing once. With 5 bases clipped from V and 0 bases from J, the junction kept 10 bases outside the gene matches. This CDR3 is built from 17 residues. The germline V gene has CDR1 MGHDK and CDR2 SYGVNS. Patients chosen for sequencing had shown CD8+CD57+ cell expansion by flow cytometry.

The sequence derives from a human donor with aplastic anemia. The chain recombines TRBV25-1 with TRBJ1-5; 7 nucleotides agree with TRBD1. Sequencing was carried out using sorted CD4+, CD8+, or CD8+CD57+ T cells (not recorded which) from PBMCs. In DNA form, the CDR3 reads TGTGCCAGCAGTCCCCCGGGGACAGCCTCTAGCAATCAGCCCCAGCATTTT. This codes for CASSPPGTASSNQPQHF.